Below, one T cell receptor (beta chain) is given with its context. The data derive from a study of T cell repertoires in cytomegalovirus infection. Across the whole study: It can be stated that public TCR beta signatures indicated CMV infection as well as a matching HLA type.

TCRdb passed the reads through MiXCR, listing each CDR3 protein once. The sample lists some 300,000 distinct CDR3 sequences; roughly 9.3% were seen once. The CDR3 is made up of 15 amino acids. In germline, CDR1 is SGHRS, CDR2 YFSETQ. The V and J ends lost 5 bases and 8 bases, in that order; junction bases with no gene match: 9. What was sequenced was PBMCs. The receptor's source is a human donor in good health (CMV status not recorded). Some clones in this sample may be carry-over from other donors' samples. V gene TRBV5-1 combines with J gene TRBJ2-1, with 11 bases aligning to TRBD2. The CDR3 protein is CASRIGTSGSHEQFF. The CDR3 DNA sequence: TGCGCCAGCAGGATCGGGACTAGCGGTAGCCATGAGCAGTTCTTC.